The sample holds many counts of the clone carrying this TCR beta chain. Its target is unknown. This entry is derived from a study of molecular identifiers for immune sequencing clone quantification. TCRdb fed the PCR reads into MiXCR, producing one record per CDR3 protein. This sample has about 68,000 distinct CDR3 sequences; approximately 18% occur once, and the top ten carry 1.5%. A CD8+CD4-CCR7+CD45RA+ gate was used to sort naive CD8 T cells. The CDR3 covers 16 residues. With 3 bases removed from V and 3 bases from J, the gap between germline ends came to 18 bases. Germline CDR1 PRHDT, CDR2 FYEKMQ (reference sequence). Overall study findings and caveats: Under 1% of molecules in naive cells, but over 99% of effector molecules, belonged to clones above 20 RNA copies.

Specimen: naive CD8+ T cells from blood, with Jurkat cell RNA spiked in. Subset defined: FACS-sorted CD8+CD4-CCR7+CD45RA+ naive T cells. J is TRBJ2-7 and V is TRBV13, with a possible D match to TRBD2 (7 bases). The receptor comes from a human donor in good health. Some libraries in this study had Jurkat cell RNA spiked in. Here the CDR3 reads CASSLGGGLGGYEQYF. The CDR3 DNA is TGTGCCAGCAGCTTGGGGGGGGGGCTAGGGGGCTACGAGCAGTACTTC.